This entry features one T cell receptor beta chain sequence. The antigen is undetermined. Sequence at one end of the junction differs from germline and may be a read error. This record comes from a study of glioma-infiltrating T cells. The iRepertoire nested amplicon-rescue multiplex PCR amplified TCR alpha and beta CDR3s from RNA. MiXCR, run by TCRdb on the multiplex PCR reads, gives a single entry per CDR3 protein. This table holds about 140,000 distinct CDR3 sequences, about two fifths found once. Study-level results: Non-neoplastic patients had below-expected tissue-blood divergence, while all gliomas exceeded expectation.

Germline V lookup: CDR1 MNHEY, CDR2 SVGEGT. The CDR3 length is 17 residues. V gene TRBV6-2 or TRBV6-3 combines with J gene TRBJ2-3, with no clear D. Material for sequencing was glioma tissue, nonneoplastic brain tissue, or PBMCs (not recorded which). This sequence was found in a human donor with low-grade glioma or glioblastoma, undergoing nonglioma brain surgery, or in good health (not recorded which). CDR3 loop: CACSYGSLDPGTDTQYF. CDR3 bases: TGTGCCTGCAGTTACGGTTCGTTGGACCCCGGCACAGATACGCAGTATTTT.